Listed below are T cell receptor beta chains from one sample, sequenced in a study of T cell changes during pregnancy in multiple sclerosis. The method was immunoSEQ multiplex PCR; TCRdb's version includes in-frame clones alone and lacks a portion of them. The sample holds roughly 30,000 clones, about 93% seen once. The sample consisted of CD4+ T cells from peripheral blood mononuclear cells, taken in the second trimester of pregnancy. The receptors come from a female donor with multiple sclerosis, enrolled in a pregnancy study. The CDR3 runs from the conserved cysteine through the conserved F or W. A D gene is named only where the DNA matches it firmly. The size entry is marked missing in some rows and otherwise reads once, few, many or a size class.

>TRBV7-6|NA|TRBJ2-1|NA
TGTGCCAGCAGCTTAACCTCGAGCTCCTACAATGAGCAGTTCTTC
CASSLTSSSYNEQFF
>TRBV5-1|NA|TRBJ2-1|TRBD1
TGCGCCAGCAGCCGCACTGCCGGGACAGGGGACAATGAGCAGTTCTTC
CASSRTAGTGDNEQFF
>TRBV6-6|NA|TRBJ2-7|TRBD2
TGTGCCAGCAGTTACAGCGGGAGATACGAGCAGTACTTC
CASSYSGRYEQYF
>TRBV19|once|TRBJ2-2|TRBD1
TGTGCCAGTAGTCCCCGACAGGGCTCCGGGGAGCTGTTTTTT
CASSPRQGSGELFF
>TRBV7-9|few|TRBJ2-5|TRBD2
TGTGCCAGCAGCAAGACTAGCGGGAGGGCCCCCCAAGAGACCCAGTACTTC
CASSKTSGRAPQETQYF
>TRBV19|NA|TRBJ1-1|NA
TGTGCCAGTAGTATCAGGAACACTGAAGCTTTCTTT
CASSIRNTEAFF
>TRBV4-1|NA|TRBJ1-4|TRBD1
TGCGCCAGCAGCCAAGATCGGAACAGGGGGCAGGAGGGGGAAAAACTGTTTTTT
CASSQDRNRGQEGEKLFF
>TRBV7-2|NA|TRBJ2-1|TRBD2
TGTGCCAGCAGCATACGACTAGCGGGCTACAATGAGCAGTTCTTC
CASSIRLAGYNEQFF
>TRBV7-3|NA|TRBJ1-1|NA
TGTGCCAGCAGCTTAAGCCCTGGGCAGAACACTGAAGCTTTCTTT
CASSLSPGQNTEAFF
>TRBV10-2|NA|TRBJ2-3|NA
TGCGCCAGCACCGAACCACTCAGGCCGAGCACAGATACGCAGTATTTT
CASTEPLRPSTDTQYF
>TRBV25-1|once|TRBJ2-1|TRBD2
TGTGCCAGCAGTGAATATGATGCTAGCGGGTCCAATGAGCAGTTCTTC
CASSEYDASGSNEQFF
>TRBV27|NA|TRBJ2-2|TRBD1
TGTGCCAGCAGTTGGGACAGGGAGAACACCGGGGAGCTGTTTTTT
CASSWDRENTGELFF
>TRBV5-1|NA|TRBJ2-6|NA
TGCGCCAGCAGCTTAACAAGCTCTGGGGCCGACGTCCTGACTTTC
CASSLTSSGADVLTF
>TRBV2|NA|TRBJ1-5|NA
TGTGCCACCGGATTACAGGGATCAAGCAATCAGCCCCAGCATTTT
CATGLQGSSNQPQHF
>TRBV28|NA|TRBJ1-2|NA
TGTGCCAGCAGTTTGGTTCAGCAGGGTTTGGATGGCTACACCTTC
CASSLVQQGLDGYTF
>TRBV6-1|NA|TRBJ1-6|NA
TGTGCCAGCAGTGAAGTGGTGTGGAGTCAAGCACCCCTCCACTTT
CASSEVVWSQAPLHF
>TRBV5-4|NA|TRBJ2-5|NA
TGTGCCAGCAGCGCGCCACAAGAGACCCAGTACTTC
CASSAPQETQYF